The 11 T cell receptor beta chains below all came from one sample that was sequenced in a study of blood T cell dynamics during melanoma immunotherapy. As to time point: pre-treatment baseline. Data came from immunoSEQ multiplex PCR; TCRdb stores just in-frame clones and leaves some out. The table has some 14,000 clones, roughly nine tenths seen once. The sequences come from effector memory CD8+ T cells from blood, collected from a patient treated with checkpoint blockade. The receptors were gathered from a human donor with melanoma.

The genes are TRBV29-1 and TRBJ2-1, with TRBD2 matching 8 bases. The CDR3 contains 16 residues. V lost 0 bases and J lost 4; bases outside the gene matches: 8. CDR1 and CDR2 from the germline V gene are SQVTM and ANQGSEA. CDR3 sequence: CSVEEGTSGFYNEQFF. The CDR3 DNA is TGCAGCGTTGAAGAGGGTACTAGCGGTTTTTACAATGAGCAGTTCTTC.

V and J are TRBV5-8 and TRBJ1-1, with 9 bases that match TRBD1. Germline CDR1 SGHTS, CDR2 YDEGEE. Trimming at V came to 5 bases and at J to 3 bases, leaving 8 bases not matched to a gene. This CDR3 is 15 amino acids long. In DNA, the CDR3 is TGTGCCAGCAGTCTAATATACAGGGGGCACACTGAAGCTTTCTTT. This translates into CASSLIYRGHTEAFF. Full variable domain (outside the CDR3, taken from reference TRBV5-8 and TRBJ1-1): EAGVTQSPTHLIKTRGQQATLRCSPISGHTSVYWYQQALGLGLQFLLWYDEGEERNRGNFPPRFSGRQFPNYSSELNVNALELEDSALYLCASSLIYRGHTEAFFGQGTRLTVV.

This clone was detected a few times. The V and J genes are TRBV7-2 and TRBJ2-7; TRBD2 matches 7 bases. V shed 1 base and J 1 base; nucleotides not matched to a gene: 1. The CDR3 runs 14 residues. Germline-derived CDR1 and CDR2 are SGHTA and FQGNSA. The CDR3: CASSLGRESYEQYF. The CDR3 DNA sequence: TGTGCCAGCAGCTTAGGGCGGGAGTCCTACGAGCAGTACTTC.

The chain couples TRBV19 to TRBJ2-7; D call uncertain. Germline loops: CDR1 LNHDA, CDR2 SQIVND (reference sequence). Trimming removed 5 bases at V and 6 bases at J, with 14 bases between. CDR3 length equals 13 residues. The CDR3 coding sequence is TGTGCCAGTAGTCCGACCCCACAAGGCGAGCAGTACTTC. This codes for CASSPTPQGEQYF.

DNA of the CDR3: TGTGCCAGCAGCAGCCGTATCGGTACGGACAGGGGGCCGGAGAGCTCCTACGAGCAGTACTTC. Translating it yields CASSSRIGTDRGPESSYEQYF. The chain couples TRBV21-1 to TRBJ2-7; no check of the table's D call, TRBD1, against the DNA was made. TRBV21-1 is described as a pseudogene. The CDR3 is made up of 21 amino acids.

The rearrangement links TRBV13 to TRBJ2-7, with TRBD1 matching over 9 bases. Losses at the gene ends were 2 bases for V and 4 bases for J; bases not matched to a gene: 6. The CDR3 consists of 15 residues. CDR1 is PRHDT, CDR2 FYEKMQ, per germline (reference sequence). The CDR3 region has the DNA TGTGCCAGCAGCTTATGGGGACAGGGCACATACGAGCAGTACTTC. This codes for CASSLWGQGTYEQYF.

This sequence joins TRBV5-1 and TRBJ1-5; D is perhaps TRBD1 (5 bases). Germline V gene sequence: CDR1 SGHRS, CDR2 YFSETQ. Trimming took off 2 bases at V and 2 bases at J, with 11 bases between the two ends. This CDR3 is 15 amino acids long. The chain's CDR3 is CASSFSGDGNQPQHF. DNA of the CDR3: TGCGCCAGCAGCTTCTCGGGGGACGGCAATCAGCCCCAGCATTTT.

The chain has TRBV5-1 and TRBJ2-7; 7 positions match TRBD1. Germline V lookup: CDR1 SGHRS, CDR2 YFSETQ. The CDR3 consists of 13 residues. Trimming cost V 0 bases and J 4 bases; bases outside gene matches: 1. CDR3 DNA: TGCGCCAGCAGCTTGGACAGGGGATACGAGCAGTACTTC. It encodes CASSLDRGYEQYF.

J is TRBJ2-1 and V is TRBV27; D is undetermined. The V gene's germline CDR1 is MNHEY and CDR2 SMNVEV (reference sequence). The CDR3 is 14 amino acids. Deletions cut 3 bases from V and 3 bases from J, with 9 bases between. The CDR3 sequence is CASSFGQIYNEQFF. CDR3 in DNA: TGTGCCAGCAGTTTTGGGCAGATCTACAATGAGCAGTTCTTC.

This chain connects TRBV11-2 to TRBJ2-7; 12 bases are a match to TRBD2. Trimming took 2 bases from V and 4 from J; bases not matched to a gene: 6. The germline V gene has CDR1 SGHAT and CDR2 FQNNGV. The CDR3 totals 16 residues. Written as DNA, the CDR3 is TGTGCCAGCAGCTTATTTTCCGGGACTAGCGGGTACGAGCAGTACTTC. Residues: CASSLFSGTSGYEQYF.

As regards this clone: The germline gene is not matched at one end of the junction; a read error may be the cause. This chain connects TRBV25-1 to TRBJ2-2, with D maybe TRBD2 (5 bases). Per germline, CDR1 MGHDK and CDR2 SYGVNS. This CDR3 is 15 amino acids long. The CDR3 here is CASSDPAREHRGAVF. The CDR3 nucleotides read TGTGCCAGCAGTGACCCAGCCAGAGAACACCGGGGAGCTGTTTTT.